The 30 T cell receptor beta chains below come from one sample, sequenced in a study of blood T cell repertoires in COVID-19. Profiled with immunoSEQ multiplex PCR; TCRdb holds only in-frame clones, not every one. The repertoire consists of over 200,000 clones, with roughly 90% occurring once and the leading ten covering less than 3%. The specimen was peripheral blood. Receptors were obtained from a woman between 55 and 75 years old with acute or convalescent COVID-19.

In DNA form, the CDR3 reads TGTGCCAGCAGCCCCTCGGGAACCTTGAACACTGAAGCTTTCTTT. Protein sequence: CASSPSGTLNTEAFF. The chain employs TRBV6-5 and TRBJ1-1; D gene ambiguous. The length of the CDR3 is 15 residues. CDR1 is MNHEY, CDR2 SVGAGI, per germline. V lost 6 bases and J 0 bases, leaving 14 bases between the germline ends.

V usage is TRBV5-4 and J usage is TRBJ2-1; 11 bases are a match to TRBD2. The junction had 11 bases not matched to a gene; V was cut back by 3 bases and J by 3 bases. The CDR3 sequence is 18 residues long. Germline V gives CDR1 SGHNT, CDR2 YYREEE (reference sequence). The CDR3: CASSSDLRGTSGYNEQFF. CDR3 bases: TGTGCCAGCAGCTCCGACCTTCGGGGGACTAGCGGCTACAATGAGCAGTTCTTC. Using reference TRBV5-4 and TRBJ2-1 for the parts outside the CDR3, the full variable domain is ETGVTQSPTHLIKTRGQQVTLRCSSQSGHNTVSWYQQALGQGPQFIFQYYREEENGRGNFPPRFSGLQFPNYSSELNVNALELDDSALYLCASSSDLRGTSGYNEQFFGPGTRLTVL.

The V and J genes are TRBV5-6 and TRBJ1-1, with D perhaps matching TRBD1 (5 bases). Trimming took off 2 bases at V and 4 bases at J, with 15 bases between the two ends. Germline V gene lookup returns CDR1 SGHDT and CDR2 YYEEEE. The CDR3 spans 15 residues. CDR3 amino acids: CASSFRGFGVTEAFF. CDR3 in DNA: TGTGCCAGCAGCTTTAGGGGATTTGGGGTCACTGAAGCTTTCTTT.

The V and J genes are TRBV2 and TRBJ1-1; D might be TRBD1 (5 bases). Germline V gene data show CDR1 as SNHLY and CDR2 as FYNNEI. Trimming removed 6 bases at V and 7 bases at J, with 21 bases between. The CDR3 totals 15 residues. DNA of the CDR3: TGTGCCAGCAGGGCGGAGGGATTTCGGGGGGATGAAGCTTTCTTT. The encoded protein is CASRAEGFRGDEAFF.

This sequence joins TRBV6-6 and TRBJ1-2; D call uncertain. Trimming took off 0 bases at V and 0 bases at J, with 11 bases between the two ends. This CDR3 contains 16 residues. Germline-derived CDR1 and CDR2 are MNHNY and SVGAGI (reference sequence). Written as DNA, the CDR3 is TGTGCCAGCAGTTACTCCGGGGATCCCCCTAACTATGGCTACACCTTC. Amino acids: CASSYSGDPPNYGYTF.

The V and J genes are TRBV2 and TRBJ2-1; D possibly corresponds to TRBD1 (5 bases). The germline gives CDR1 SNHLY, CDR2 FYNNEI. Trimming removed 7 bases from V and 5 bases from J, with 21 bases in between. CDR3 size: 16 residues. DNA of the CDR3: TGTGCCAGCACCCGAGATGGGGCGGAAGGGGACAATGAGCAGTTCTTC. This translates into CASTRDGAEGDNEQFF.

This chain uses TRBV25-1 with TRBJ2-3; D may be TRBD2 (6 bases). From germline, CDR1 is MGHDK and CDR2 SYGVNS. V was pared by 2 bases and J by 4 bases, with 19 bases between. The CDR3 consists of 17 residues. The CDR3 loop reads CASSEDFGGSGSDTQYF. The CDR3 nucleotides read TGTGCCAGCAGTGAAGATTTTGGGGGGAGTGGGTCAGATACGCAGTATTTT.

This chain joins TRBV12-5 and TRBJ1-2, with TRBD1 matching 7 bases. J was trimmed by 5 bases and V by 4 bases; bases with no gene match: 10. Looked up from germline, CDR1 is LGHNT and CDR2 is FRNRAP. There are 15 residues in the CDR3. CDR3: CASGWDPGQPYGYTF. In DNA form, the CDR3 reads TGTGCTAGTGGTTGGGATCCGGGACAGCCATATGGCTACACCTTC.

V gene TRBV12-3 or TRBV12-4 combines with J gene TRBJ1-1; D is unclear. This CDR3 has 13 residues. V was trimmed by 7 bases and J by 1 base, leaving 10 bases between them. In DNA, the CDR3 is TGTGCCAGCACCCCCCCCGGGAACACTGAAGCTTTCTTT. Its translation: CASTPPGNTEAFF.

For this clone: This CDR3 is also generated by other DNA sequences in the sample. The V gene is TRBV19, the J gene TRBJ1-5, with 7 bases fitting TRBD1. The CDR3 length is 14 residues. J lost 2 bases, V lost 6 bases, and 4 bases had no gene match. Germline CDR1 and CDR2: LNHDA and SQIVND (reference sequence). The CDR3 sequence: CASSPTGGNQPQHF. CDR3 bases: TGTGCCAGTAGCCCTACAGGGGGCAATCAGCCCCAGCATTTT.

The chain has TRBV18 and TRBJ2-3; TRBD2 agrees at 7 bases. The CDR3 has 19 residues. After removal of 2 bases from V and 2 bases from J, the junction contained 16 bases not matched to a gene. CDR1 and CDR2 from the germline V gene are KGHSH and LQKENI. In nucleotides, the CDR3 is TGTGCCAGCTCACCATGGGGAGGGCTACTTAAAACCGACACAGATACGCAGTATTTT. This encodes CASSPWGGLLKTDTDTQYF.

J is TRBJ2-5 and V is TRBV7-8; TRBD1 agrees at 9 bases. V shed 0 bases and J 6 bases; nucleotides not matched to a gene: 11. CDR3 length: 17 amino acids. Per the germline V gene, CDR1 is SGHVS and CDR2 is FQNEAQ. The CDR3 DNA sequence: TGTGCCAGCAGCTTAGCTGACGGGACAGGGACCGGGAAGACCCAGTACTTC. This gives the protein CASSLADGTGTGKTQYF.

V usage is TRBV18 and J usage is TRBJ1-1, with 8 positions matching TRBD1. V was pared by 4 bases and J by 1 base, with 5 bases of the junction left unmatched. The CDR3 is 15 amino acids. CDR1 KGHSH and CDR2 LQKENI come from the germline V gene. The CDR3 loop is CASSLGQGGNTEAFF. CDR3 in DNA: TGTGCCAGCTCACTCGGACAGGGCGGGAACACTGAAGCTTTCTTT.

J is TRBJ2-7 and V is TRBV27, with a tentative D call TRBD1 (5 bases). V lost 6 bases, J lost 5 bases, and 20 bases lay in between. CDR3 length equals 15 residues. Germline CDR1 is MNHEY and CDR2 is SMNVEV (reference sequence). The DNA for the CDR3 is TGTGCCAGCAGCCCCAGGGCAGGCCCAGCCCACGAGCAGTACTTC. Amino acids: CASSPRAGPAHEQYF.

The CDR3 loop reads CSVVNRDLNTEAFF. The DNA of the CDR3 is TGCAGCGTTGTGAACCGCGACTTGAACACTGAAGCTTTCTTT. The chain has TRBV29-1 and TRBJ1-1, with unresolved D. Per the germline V gene, CDR1 is SQVTM and CDR2 is ANQGSEA. This CDR3 region has 14 residues. V lost 4 bases and J 0 bases, leaving 12 bases between the germline ends.

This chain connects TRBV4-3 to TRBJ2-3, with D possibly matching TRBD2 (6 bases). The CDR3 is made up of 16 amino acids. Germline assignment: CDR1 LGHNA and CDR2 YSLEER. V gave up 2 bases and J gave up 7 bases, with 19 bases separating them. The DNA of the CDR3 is TGCGCCAGCAGCCAACTAGAGCGGGCCCCCTCAAATACGCAGTATTTT. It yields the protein CASSQLERAPSNTQYF.

The CDR3 loop reads CASSPEGGGSNKNIQYF. The CDR3 DNA sequence: TGCGCCAGCAGTCCCGAGGGCGGGGGTTCTAACAAAAACATTCAGTACTTC. The V and J genes are TRBV5-1 and TRBJ2-4; 7 bases agree with TRBD2. The CDR3 totals 17 residues. The trim removed 5 bases at V and 3 bases at J, leaving 14 bases unmatched. Germline CDR1 is SGHRS and CDR2 is YFSETQ.

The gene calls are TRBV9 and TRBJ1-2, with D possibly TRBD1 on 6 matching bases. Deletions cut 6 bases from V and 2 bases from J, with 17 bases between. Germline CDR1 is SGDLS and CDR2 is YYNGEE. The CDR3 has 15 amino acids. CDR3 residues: CASTLSSGDNYGYTF. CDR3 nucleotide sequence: TGTGCCAGCACTTTAAGCTCAGGGGACAACTATGGCTACACCTTC. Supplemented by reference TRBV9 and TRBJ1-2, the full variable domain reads DSGVTQTPKHLITATGQRVTLRCSPRSGDLSVYWYQQSLDQGLQFLIQYYNGEERAKGNILERFSAQQFPDLHSELNLSSLELGDSALYFCASTLSSGDNYGYTFGSGTRLTVV.

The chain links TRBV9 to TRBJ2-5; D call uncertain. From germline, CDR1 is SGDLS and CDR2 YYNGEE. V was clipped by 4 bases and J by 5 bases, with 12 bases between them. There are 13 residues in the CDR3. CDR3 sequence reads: CASSLARAETQYF. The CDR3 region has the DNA TGTGCCAGCAGCCTGGCCCGAGCGGAGACCCAGTACTTC. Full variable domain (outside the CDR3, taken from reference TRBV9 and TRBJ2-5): DSGVTQTPKHLITATGQRVTLRCSPRSGDLSVYWYQQSLDQGLQFLIQYYNGEERAKGNILERFSAQQFPDLHSELNLSSLELGDSALYFCASSLARAETQYFGPGTRLLVL.

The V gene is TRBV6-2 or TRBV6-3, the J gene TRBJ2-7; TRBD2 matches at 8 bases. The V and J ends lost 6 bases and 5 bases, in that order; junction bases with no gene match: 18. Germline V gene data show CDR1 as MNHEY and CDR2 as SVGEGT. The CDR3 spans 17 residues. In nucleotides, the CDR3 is TGTGCCAGCAGCCCGGGGGGGAGGGCCTCTCTGAGTAACGAGCAGTACTTC. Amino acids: CASSPGGRASLSNEQYF.

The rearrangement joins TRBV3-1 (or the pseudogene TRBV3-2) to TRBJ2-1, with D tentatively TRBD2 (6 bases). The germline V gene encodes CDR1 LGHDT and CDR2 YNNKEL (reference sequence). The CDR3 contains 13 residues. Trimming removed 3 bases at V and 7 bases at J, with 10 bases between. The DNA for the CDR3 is TGTGCCAGCAGCCACACTCTAGCGAATGAGCAGTTCTTC. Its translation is CASSHTLANEQFF.

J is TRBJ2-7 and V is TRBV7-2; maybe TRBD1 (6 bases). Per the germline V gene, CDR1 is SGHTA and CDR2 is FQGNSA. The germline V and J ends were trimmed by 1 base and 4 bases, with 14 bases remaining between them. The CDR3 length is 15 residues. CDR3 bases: TGTGCCAGCAGCTTAGGGGCAGGGGATCGGTACGAGCAGTACTTC. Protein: CASSLGAGDRYEQYF.

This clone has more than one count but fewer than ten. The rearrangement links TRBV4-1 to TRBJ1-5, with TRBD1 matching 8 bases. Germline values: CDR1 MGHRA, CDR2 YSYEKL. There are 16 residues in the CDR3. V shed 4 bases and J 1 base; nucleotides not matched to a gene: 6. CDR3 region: CASSPGQGGSNQPQHF. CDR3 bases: TGCGCCAGCAGCCCTGGACAGGGTGGGAGCAATCAGCCCCAGCATTTT.

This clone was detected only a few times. CDR3 in DNA: TGTGCCAGCAGTTTCCTTGGACAGGGCCGAGGCTACACCTTC. Translation: CASSFLGQGRGYTF. The J gene is TRBJ1-2, the V gene TRBV6-5; 8 bases map to TRBD1. The J segment lost 8 bases and the V segment lost 4 bases, leaving 9 bases of the junction unmatched. Germline V lookup: CDR1 MNHEY, CDR2 SVGAGI. The CDR3 extends over 14 amino acids.

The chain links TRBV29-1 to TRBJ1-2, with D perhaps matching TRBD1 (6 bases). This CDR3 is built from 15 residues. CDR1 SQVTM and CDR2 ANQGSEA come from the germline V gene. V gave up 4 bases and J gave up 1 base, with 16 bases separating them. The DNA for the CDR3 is TGCAGCGTTGTAAACAGGGAGCTGTTTAACTATGGCTACACCTTC. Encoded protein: CSVVNRELFNYGYTF.

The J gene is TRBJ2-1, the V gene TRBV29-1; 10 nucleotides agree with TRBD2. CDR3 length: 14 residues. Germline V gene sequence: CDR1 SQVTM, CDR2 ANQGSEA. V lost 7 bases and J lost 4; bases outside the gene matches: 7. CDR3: CSAWTSGIYNEQFF. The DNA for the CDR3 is TGCAGCGCCTGGACTAGCGGAATATACAATGAGCAGTTCTTC.

CDR3 in amino acids: CATSNAGGANTEAFF. The CDR3, as DNA: TGTGCCACCAGTAACGCAGGGGGCGCGAACACTGAAGCTTTCTTT. The chain recombines TRBV24-1 with TRBJ1-1; 8 bases are a match to TRBD1. J gave up 1 base and V 6 bases, and 6 bases lay outside the gene matches. Germline CDR1 and CDR2: KGHDR and SFDVKD. This CDR3 has 15 residues.

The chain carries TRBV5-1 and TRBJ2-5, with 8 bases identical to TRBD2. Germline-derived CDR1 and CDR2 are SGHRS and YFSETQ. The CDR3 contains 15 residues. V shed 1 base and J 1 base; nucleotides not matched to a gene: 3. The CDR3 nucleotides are TGCGCCAGCAGCTTGCCCGGGACTAGCCAAGAGACCCAGTACTTC. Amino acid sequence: CASSLPGTSQETQYF.

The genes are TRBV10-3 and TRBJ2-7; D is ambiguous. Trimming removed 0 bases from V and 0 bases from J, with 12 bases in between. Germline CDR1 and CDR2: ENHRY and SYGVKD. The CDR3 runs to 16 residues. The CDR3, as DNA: TGTGCCATCAGTGAGTCGGGCAGCCCCAACTCCTACGAGCAGTACTTC. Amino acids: CAISESGSPNSYEQYF.

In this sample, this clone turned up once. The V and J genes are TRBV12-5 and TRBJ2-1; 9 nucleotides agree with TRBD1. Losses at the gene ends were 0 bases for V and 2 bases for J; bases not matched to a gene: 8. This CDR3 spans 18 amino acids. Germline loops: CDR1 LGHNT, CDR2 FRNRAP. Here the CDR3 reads CASGLVFYRGPAYNEQFF. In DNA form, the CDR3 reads TGTGCTAGTGGTTTGGTTTTTTACAGGGGGCCGGCCTACAATGAGCAGTTCTTC.